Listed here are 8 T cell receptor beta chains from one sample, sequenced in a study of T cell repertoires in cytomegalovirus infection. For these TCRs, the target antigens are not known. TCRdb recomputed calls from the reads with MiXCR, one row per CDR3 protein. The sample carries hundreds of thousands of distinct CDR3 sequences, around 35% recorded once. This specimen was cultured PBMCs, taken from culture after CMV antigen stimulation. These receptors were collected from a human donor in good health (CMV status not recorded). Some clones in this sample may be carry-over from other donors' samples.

The CDR3 nucleotides are TGTGCCAGCAGTTTGGGAAGGACAGCCACAGATACGCAGTATTTT. It encodes CASSLGRTATDTQYF. V gene TRBV27 combines with J gene TRBJ2-3; possible D gene TRBD1, 6 bases. Trimming left V 3 bases short and J 2 bases short, with 12 bases between. The germline CDR1 and CDR2 sequences are MNHEY and SMNVEV (reference sequence). The CDR3 is 15 amino acids.

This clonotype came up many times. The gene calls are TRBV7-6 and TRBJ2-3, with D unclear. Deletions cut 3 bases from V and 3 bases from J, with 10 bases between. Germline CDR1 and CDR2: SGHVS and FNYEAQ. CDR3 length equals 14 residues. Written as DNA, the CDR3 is TGTGCCAGCAGCTTCGAACGGATAACAGATACGCAGTATTTT. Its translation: CASSFERITDTQYF.

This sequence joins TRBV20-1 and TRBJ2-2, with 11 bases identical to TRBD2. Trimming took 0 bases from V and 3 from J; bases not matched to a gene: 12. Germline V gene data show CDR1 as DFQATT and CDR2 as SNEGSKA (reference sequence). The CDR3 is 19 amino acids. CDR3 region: CSARDWIAGGQAYTGELFF. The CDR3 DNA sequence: TGCAGTGCTAGAGATTGGATAGCGGGAGGGCAGGCGTACACCGGGGAGCTGTTTTTT.

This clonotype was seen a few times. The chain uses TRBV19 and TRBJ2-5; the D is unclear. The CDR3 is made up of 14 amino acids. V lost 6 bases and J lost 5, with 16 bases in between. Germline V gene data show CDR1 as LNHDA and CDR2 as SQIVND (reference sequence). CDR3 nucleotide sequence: TGTGCCAGTAGCCCGAAATTCCCCCGGGAGACCCAGTACTTC. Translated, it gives CASSPKFPRETQYF.

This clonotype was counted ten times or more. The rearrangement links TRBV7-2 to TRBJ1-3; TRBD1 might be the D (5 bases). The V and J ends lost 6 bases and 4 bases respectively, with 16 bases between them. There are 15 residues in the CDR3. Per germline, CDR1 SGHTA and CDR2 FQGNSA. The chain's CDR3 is CASSTGVSQGNTIYF. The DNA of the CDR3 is TGTGCCAGCAGTACAGGCGTCAGCCAAGGAAACACCATATATTTT.

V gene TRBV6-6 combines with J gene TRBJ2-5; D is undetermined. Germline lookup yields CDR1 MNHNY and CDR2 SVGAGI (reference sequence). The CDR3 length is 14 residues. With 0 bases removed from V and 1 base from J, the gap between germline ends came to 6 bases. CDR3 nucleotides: TGTGCCAGCAGTTACTCGTCCGTCCAAGAGACCCAGTACTTC. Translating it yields CASSYSSVQETQYF.

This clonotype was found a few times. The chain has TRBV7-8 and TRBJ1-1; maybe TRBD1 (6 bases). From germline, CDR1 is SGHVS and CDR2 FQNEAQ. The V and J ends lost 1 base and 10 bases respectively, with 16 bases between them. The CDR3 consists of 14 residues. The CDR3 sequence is CASSLVGSGGLAFF. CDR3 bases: TGTGCCAGCAGCTTAGTAGGGTCCGGGGGCCTAGCTTTCTTT.

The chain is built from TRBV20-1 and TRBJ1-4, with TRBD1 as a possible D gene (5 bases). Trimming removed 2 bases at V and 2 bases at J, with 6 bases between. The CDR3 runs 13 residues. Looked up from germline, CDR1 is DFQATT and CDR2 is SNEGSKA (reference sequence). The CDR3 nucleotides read TGCAGTGCTAGACAGGGCACTAATGAAAAACTGTTTTTT. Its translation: CSARQGTNEKLFF.